These 27 T cell receptor beta chains were sequenced from one sample in a study of T-cell reconstitution after alpha-beta-depleted transplantation in children. Construction of the TCRbeta library involved unique molecular identifiers. Via MiXCR, TCRdb re-called the PCR reads, giving one row per CDR3 protein. The sample lists about 20,000 distinct CDR3 sequences; 10% to 15% were seen once. The specimen was PBMCs, mostly from graft donor cells, collected 60 days after TCRalphabeta/CD19-depleted stem cell transplant. Receptors originate from a female patient aged 2 to 10 who had a stem cell transplant for congenital amegakaryocytic thrombocytopenia, so the T cells may come from the graft donor.

At least ten counts were recorded for this clonotype. The V call is TRBV24-1, the J call TRBJ2-5, with D unresolved. The length of the CDR3 is 15 residues. Trimming pared 2 bases from V and 5 bases from J, leaving 14 bases between. In germline, CDR1 is KGHDR, CDR2 SFDVKD. CDR3 in DNA: TGTGCCACCAGTGATTACTCCGCAGCGTGGGAGACCCAGTACTTC. This sequence encodes CATSDYSAAWETQYF.

This clonotype was counted many times. The chain has TRBV20-1 and TRBJ1-2, with D hard to call. This CDR3 comprises 13 residues. Looked up from germline, CDR1 is DFQATT and CDR2 is SNEGSKA (reference sequence). Trimming left V 1 base short and J 1 base short, with 7 bases between. CDR3 in amino acids: CSARVTINYGYTF. CDR3 coding DNA: TGCAGTGCTAGAGTTACGATTAACTATGGCTACACCTTC.

This sequence joins TRBV11-2 and TRBJ2-7, with unresolved D. Germline values: CDR1 SGHAT, CDR2 FQNNGV. This CDR3 spans 16 amino acids. V was clipped by 4 bases and J by 0 bases, with 16 bases between them. For the CDR3, the DNA is TGTGCCAGCAGCTATATGGTCGGCAGCTACTCCTACGAGCAGTACTTC. Its protein product is CASSYMVGSYSYEQYF.

The table lists this clonotype with many counts. At one end, the junction sequence differs from germline, possibly due to a read error. The chain carries TRBV18 and TRBJ2-7; D not resolved. The CDR3 covers 12 residues. Germline lookup yields CDR1 KGHSH and CDR2 LQKENI. CDR3 in amino acids: CASSPLPYEQYF. The CDR3, as DNA: TGTGCCAGCTCTCCACTCCCTTACGAGCAGTACTTC. Looking up the rest from reference TRBV18 and TRBJ2-7 gives the full variable domain: NAGVMQNPRHLVRRRGQEARLRCSPMKGHSHVYWYRQLPEEGLKFMVYLQKENIIDESGMPKERFSAEFPKEGPSILRIQQVVRGDSAAYFCASSPLPYEQYFGPGTRLTVT.

The chain employs TRBV4-1 and TRBJ1-2; no reliable D call. Germline-derived CDR1 and CDR2 are MGHRA and YSYEKL. The CDR3 is 16 amino acids. Trimming took off 2 bases at V and 7 bases at J, with 20 bases between the two ends. This chain's CDR3 is CASSQTILKPLGGYTF. The CDR3 coding sequence is TGCGCCAGCAGCCAAACGATACTTAAGCCCCTTGGTGGCTACACCTTC.

This clonotype was recorded at least ten times. V usage is TRBV4-1 and J usage is TRBJ2-3, with D possibly matching TRBD2 (7 bases). Germline V gene lookup returns CDR1 MGHRA and CDR2 YSYEKL. Trimming stripped 0 bases from V and 6 bases from J, with 13 bases between. CDR3 length: 15 amino acids. The CDR3 loop is CASSQDAGALDTQYF. In DNA form, the CDR3 reads TGCGCCAGCAGCCAAGATGCGGGGGCTCTGGATACGCAGTATTTT.

Many counts were recorded for this clonotype. V is TRBV6-6 and J is TRBJ2-7, with TRBD2 as a possible D gene (5 bases). V lost 11 bases to trimming and J lost 2 bases, with 16 bases between them. Germline V lookup: CDR1 MNHNY, CDR2 SVGAGI (reference sequence). CDR3 size: 13 residues. CDR3 nucleotide sequence: TGTGCCTGCCAACCGGACTGGACCTACGAGCAGTACTTC. It translates to CACQPDWTYEQYF.

This clonotype was seen many times. The chain uses TRBV7-9 and TRBJ2-7; D call uncertain. The germline V and J ends were trimmed by 1 base and 3 bases, with 1 base remaining between them. The CDR3 length is 11 residues. CDR1 and CDR2 from the germline V gene are SEHNR and FQNEAQ (reference sequence). CDR3 nucleotide sequence: TGTGCCAGCAGCTTAGACTACGAGCAGTACTTC. This translates into CASSLDYEQYF.

This clonotype was recorded at least ten times. V gene TRBV20-1 combines with J gene TRBJ2-7; 7 bases fit TRBD2. The CDR3 length is 13 residues. The ends lost 6 bases at V and 0 bases at J; junction bases unmatched: 5. Germline V gene sequence: CDR1 DFQATT, CDR2 SNEGSKA (reference sequence). CDR3 sequence (DNA): TGCAGTGCCTCGACTAGCCCCTCCTACGAGCAGTACTTC. It codes for CSASTSPSYEQYF.

J is TRBJ2-4 and V is TRBV2; a possible D gene is TRBD1 (5 bases). Germline CDR1 is SNHLY and CDR2 is FYNNEI. V lost 2 bases, J lost 0 bases, and 11 bases lay in between. The CDR3 sequence is 16 residues long. The CDR3: CASSEPGQLAKNIQYF. CDR3 nucleotide sequence: TGTGCCAGCAGTGAACCAGGACAACTAGCCAAAAACATTCAGTACTTC.

This clonotype was recorded many times. This rearrangement joins TRBV7-6 to TRBJ2-5; D remains unclear. There are 13 residues in the CDR3. Germline V lookup: CDR1 SGHVS, CDR2 FNYEAQ. Trimming removed 1 base from V and 4 bases from J, with 7 bases in between. The CDR3 region has the DNA TGTGCCAGCAGCTTAGGGCAGGTAGAGACCCAGTACTTC. Translating gives CASSLGQVETQYF.

At least ten counts were recorded for this clonotype. The rearrangement uses TRBV7-2 and TRBJ2-2, with 8 bases fitting TRBD2. CDR3 length: 18 amino acids. CDR1 and CDR2 (germline): SGHTA, FQGNSA. Unmatched junction bases numbered 14, after V lost 5 bases and J lost 3 bases. CDR3 nucleotide sequence: TGTGCCAGCAGCCACGGATTAGCGGGAAATCTTTACACCGGGGAGCTGTTTTTT. Translating gives CASSHGLAGNLYTGELFF. The full variable domain, rest sourced from reference TRBV7-2 and TRBJ2-2, is GAGVSQSPSNKVTEKGKDVELRCDPISGHTALYWYRQSLGQGLEFLIYFQGNSAPDKSGLPSDRFSAERTGGSVSTLTIQRTQQEDSAVYLCASSHGLAGNLYTGELFFGEGSRLTVL.

This clonotype was seen ten or more times. The chain links TRBV6-2 or TRBV6-3 to TRBJ2-1; TRBD2 agrees at 14 bases. The CDR3 length is 19 residues. Germline V gene lookup returns CDR1 MNHEY and CDR2 SVGEGT. J gave up 0 bases and V 8 bases, and 12 bases lay outside the gene matches. CDR3 residues: CASPPGLAGAKSSYNEQFF. CDR3 coding DNA: TGTGCCAGCCCGCCGGGACTAGCGGGAGCCAAGAGCTCCTACAATGAGCAGTTCTTC.

This clonotype showed up many times. This rearrangement joins TRBV14 to TRBJ2-7, with D possibly matching TRBD2 (6 bases). The V end lost 5 bases, the J end lost 1 base, and 18 bases lay between the germline ends. Germline assignment: CDR1 SGHDN and CDR2 FVKESK. The CDR3 has 16 amino acids. This CDR3 reads CASSVIGGRVSYEQYF. In nucleotides, the CDR3 is TGTGCCAGCAGCGTAATTGGAGGGCGGGTGTCCTACGAGCAGTACTTC.

DNA for the CDR3: TGTGCCACGGGCCTAGAGCAGTTCTTC. It specifies CATGLEQFF. The chain joins TRBV12-3 or TRBV12-4 to TRBJ2-1; D is uncertain. This CDR3 is built from 9 residues. Trimming cost V 10 bases and J 10 bases, with 8 bases left between them.

This clonotype was recorded at least ten times. V gene TRBV7-9 combines with J gene TRBJ2-2; the D is unclear. V was cut by 1 base and J by 5 bases, with 5 bases left in between. CDR1 and CDR2 (germline): SEHNR, FQNEAQ (reference sequence). CDR3 length equals 13 residues. This chain's CDR3 is CASSLVATGELFF. The CDR3 coding sequence is TGTGCCAGCAGCTTAGTTGCTACCGGGGAGCTGTTTTTT.

In its sample, this clonotype is medium-sized. This chain's CDR3 is CASSLERGQYNEQFF. For the CDR3, the DNA is TGTGCCAGCAGCTTAGAACGAGGACAGTACAATGAGCAGTTCTTC. The V call is TRBV7-9, the J call TRBJ2-1; tentatively, D is TRBD1 (6 bases). Trimming left V 1 base short and J 4 bases short, with 11 bases between. The CDR3 has 15 residues. The germline gives CDR1 SEHNR, CDR2 FQNEAQ (reference sequence). The full variable domain, with the rest looked up from reference TRBV7-9 and TRBJ2-1, is DTGVSQNPRHKITKRGQNVTFRCDPISEHNRLYWYRQTLGQGPEFLTYFQNEAQLEKSRLLSDRFSAERPKGSFSTLEIQRTEQGDSAMYLCASSLERGQYNEQFFGPGTRLTVL.

This clonotype was found many times. Compared with germline, one end of the junction differs, possibly owing to a read error. The chain combines TRBV20-1 with TRBJ2-3; 8 bases map to TRBD2. The CDR3 spans 17 residues. Germline CDR1 and CDR2: DFQATT and SNEGSKA (reference sequence). The CDR3 nucleotides are TGCGGTGCTAGTGATAGGAGCGGGAGTTCAGGCACAGATACGCAGTATTTT. Protein: CGASDRSGSSGTDTQYF.

This clonotype has at least ten counts. The CDR3 nucleotides read TGCAGTGTGTCCGGCGGAAACACTGAAGCTTTCTTT. Translation gives CSVSGGNTEAFF. The J gene is TRBJ1-1, the V gene TRBV20-1, with D unclear. In germline, CDR1 is DFQATT, CDR2 SNEGSKA (reference sequence). This CDR3 region has 12 residues. Trimming removed 7 bases from V and 2 bases from J, with 11 bases in between.

This clonotype was seen repeatedly, ten times or more. The chain joins TRBV5-1 to TRBJ2-3; 10 positions match TRBD2. Per germline, CDR1 SGHRS and CDR2 YFSETQ. This CDR3 region has 16 residues. V was clipped by 4 bases and J by 4 bases; unmatched bases: 9. The CDR3 here is CASSPGLAGGADTQYF. CDR3 sequence (DNA): TGCGCCAGCAGCCCCGGTTTAGCGGGAGGCGCAGATACGCAGTATTTT.

This clonotype was found many times. V and J are TRBV5-1 and TRBJ1-2; D unresolved. Germline CDR1 reads SGHRS; CDR2 reads YFSETQ. This CDR3 is built from 15 residues. V lost 0 bases, J lost 2 bases, and 11 bases lay in between. The CDR3 bases are TGCGCCAGCAGCTTGGATAGCCCCACCAACTATGGCTACACCTTC. This codes for CASSLDSPTNYGYTF. The complete variable domain, with remaining parts taken from reference TRBV5-1 and TRBJ1-2, reads KAGVTQTPRYLIKTRGQQVTLSCSPISGHRSVSWYQQTPGQGLQFLFEYFSETQRNKGNFPGRFSGRQFSNSRSEMNVSTLELGDSALYLCASSLDSPTNYGYTFGSGTRLTVV.

The sample holds many counts of this clonotype. V usage is TRBV9 and J usage is TRBJ1-5; D is undetermined. Germline CDR1 reads SGDLS; CDR2 reads YYNGEE. V was cut by 0 bases and J by 1 base, with 2 bases left in between. The CDR3 covers 13 residues. CDR3 coding DNA: TGTGCCAGCAGCGTAGCGAGCAATCAGCCCCAGCATTTT. Residues: CASSVASNQPQHF.

In the case of this clonotype: A much larger clone differs by one base, so this may be a read error. V and J are TRBV19 and TRBJ2-5; no firm D call. Germline V gene sequence: CDR1 LNHDA, CDR2 SQIVND (reference sequence). With 5 bases removed from V and 5 bases from J, the gap between germline ends came to 15 bases. This CDR3 has 14 amino acids. The CDR3 reads CASSRFEFQETQYF. The DNA for the CDR3 is TGTGCCAGTAGTCGATTTGAATTTCAGGAGACCCAGTACTTC.

This clonotype showed up just once. V and J are TRBV27 and TRBJ1-1, with 7 bases fitting TRBD1. The CDR3 sequence is 16 residues long. Germline CDR1 is MNHEY and CDR2 is SMNVEV (reference sequence). Losses at the gene ends were 7 bases for V and 0 bases for J; bases not matched to a gene: 11. The chain's CDR3 is CASNRKGARMNTEAFF. In nucleotides, the CDR3 is TGTGCCAGCAATAGGAAGGGGGCCCGTATGAACACTGAAGCTTTCTTT.

This clonotype is labeled medium-sized. The V gene is TRBV12-3 or TRBV12-4, the J gene TRBJ2-7, with D perhaps matching TRBD2 (6 bases). The CDR3 loop spans 14 amino acids. V lost 3 bases, J lost 9 bases, and 18 bases lay in between. In nucleotides, the CDR3 is TGTGCCAGCAGTTTGCGGCGGGACCTACGAGGGCAGTACTTC. Translating gives CASSLRRDLRGQYF.

This clonotype occurred many times. The V gene is TRBV20-1, the J gene TRBJ1-5; D is perhaps TRBD1 (5 bases). Between the trimmed V and J ends, which lost 6 bases and 7 bases, there was a span of 19 bases. The CDR3 length is 14 residues. Germline V gene data show CDR1 as DFQATT and CDR2 as SNEGSKA (reference sequence). The CDR3 sequence is CSAPDLARDQPQHF. CDR3 DNA sequence: TGCAGTGCACCCGACCTAGCCCGGGACCAGCCCCAGCATTTT.

This clonotype is classed as medium-sized (0.01 to 0.1%). The genes are TRBV11-2 and TRBJ1-1; D is ambiguous. The V end was cut by 1 base, the J end by 5 bases, with 5 bases between. The CDR3 extends over 12 amino acids. Germline CDR1 and CDR2: SGHAT and FQNNGV. In DNA, the CDR3 is TGTGCCAGCAGCTTAGGGATGACTGAAGCTTTCTTT. Protein sequence: CASSLGMTEAFF. Combining the CDR3 with reference TRBV11-2 and TRBJ1-1 gives the whole variable domain EAGVAQSPRYKIIEKRQSVAFWCNPISGHATLYWYQQILGQGPKLLIQFQNNGVVDDSQLPKDRFSAERLKGVDSTLKIQPAKLEDSAVYLCASSLGMTEAFFGQGTRLTVV.